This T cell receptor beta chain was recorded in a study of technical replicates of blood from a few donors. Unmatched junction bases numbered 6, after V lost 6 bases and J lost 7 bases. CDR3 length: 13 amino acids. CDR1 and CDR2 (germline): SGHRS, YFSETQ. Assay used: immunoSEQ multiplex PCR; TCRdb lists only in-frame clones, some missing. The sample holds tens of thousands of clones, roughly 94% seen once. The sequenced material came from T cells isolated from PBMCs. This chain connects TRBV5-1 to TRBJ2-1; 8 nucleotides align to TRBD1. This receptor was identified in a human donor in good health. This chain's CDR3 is CASNRGEQNEQFF. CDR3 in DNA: TGCGCCAGCAACAGGGGGGAGCAAAATGAGCAGTTCTTC.